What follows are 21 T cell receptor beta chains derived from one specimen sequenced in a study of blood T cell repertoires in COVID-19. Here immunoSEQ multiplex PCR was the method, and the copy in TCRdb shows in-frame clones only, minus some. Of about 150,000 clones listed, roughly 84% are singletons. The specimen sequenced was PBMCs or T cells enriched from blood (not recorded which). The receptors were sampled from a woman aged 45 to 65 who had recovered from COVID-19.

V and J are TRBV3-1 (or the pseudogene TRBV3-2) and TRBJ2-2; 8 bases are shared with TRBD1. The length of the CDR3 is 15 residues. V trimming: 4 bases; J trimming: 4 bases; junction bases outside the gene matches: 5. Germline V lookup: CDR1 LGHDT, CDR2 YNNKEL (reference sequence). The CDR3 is CASSRTGQTTGELFF. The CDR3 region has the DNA TGTGCCAGCAGCCGGACAGGGCAGACCACCGGGGAGCTGTTTTTT.

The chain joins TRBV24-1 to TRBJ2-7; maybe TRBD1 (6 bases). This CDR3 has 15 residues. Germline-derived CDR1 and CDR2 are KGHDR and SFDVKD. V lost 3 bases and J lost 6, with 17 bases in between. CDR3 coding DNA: TGTGCCACCAGTGATCCAGGGGATCTTCTAGGCGAGCAGTACTTC. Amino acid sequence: CATSDPGDLLGEQYF.

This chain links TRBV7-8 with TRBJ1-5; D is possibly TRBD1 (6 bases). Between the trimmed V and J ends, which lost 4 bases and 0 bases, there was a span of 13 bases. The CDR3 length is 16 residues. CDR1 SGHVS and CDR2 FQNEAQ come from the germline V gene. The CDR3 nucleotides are TGTGCCAGCAGCTCACAGGGTTCCAATAGCAATCAGCCCCAGCATTTT. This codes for CASSSQGSNSNQPQHF.

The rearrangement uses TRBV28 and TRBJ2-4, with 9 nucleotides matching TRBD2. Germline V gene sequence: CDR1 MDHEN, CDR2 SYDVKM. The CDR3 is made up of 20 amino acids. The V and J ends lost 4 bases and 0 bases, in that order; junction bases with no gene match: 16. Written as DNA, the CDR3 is TGTGCCAGCAGTTGGCGGGCGGGAGGGCTGACCTTGCTAGCCAAAAACATTCAGTACTTC. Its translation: CASSWRAGGLTLLAKNIQYF.

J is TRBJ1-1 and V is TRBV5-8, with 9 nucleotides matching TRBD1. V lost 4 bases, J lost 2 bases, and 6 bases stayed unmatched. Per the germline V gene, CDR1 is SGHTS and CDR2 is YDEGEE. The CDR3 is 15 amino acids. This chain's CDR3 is CASSSGQGQNTEAFF. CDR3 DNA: TGTGCCAGCAGCAGTGGACAGGGGCAAAACACTGAAGCTTTCTTT.

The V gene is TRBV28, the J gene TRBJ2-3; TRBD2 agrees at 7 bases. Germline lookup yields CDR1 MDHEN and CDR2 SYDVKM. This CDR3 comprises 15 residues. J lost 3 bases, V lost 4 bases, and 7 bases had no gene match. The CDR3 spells CASSSRASGTDTQYF. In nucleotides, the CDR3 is TGTGCCAGCAGTTCAAGGGCTAGCGGAACAGATACGCAGTATTTT.

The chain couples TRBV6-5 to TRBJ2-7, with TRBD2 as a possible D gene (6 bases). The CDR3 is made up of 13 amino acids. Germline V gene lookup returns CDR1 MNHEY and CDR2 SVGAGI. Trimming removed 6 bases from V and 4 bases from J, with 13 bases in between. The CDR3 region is CASRGGPLYEQYF. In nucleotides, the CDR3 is TGTGCCAGCAGGGGGGGACCTCTATACGAGCAGTACTTC.

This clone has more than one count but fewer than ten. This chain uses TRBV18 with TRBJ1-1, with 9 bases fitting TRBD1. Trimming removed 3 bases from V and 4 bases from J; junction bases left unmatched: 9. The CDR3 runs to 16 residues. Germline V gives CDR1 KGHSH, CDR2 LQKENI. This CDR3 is CASSPDRGRISTEAFF. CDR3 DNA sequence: TGTGCCAGCTCACCGGACAGGGGCCGGATTAGCACTGAAGCTTTCTTT.

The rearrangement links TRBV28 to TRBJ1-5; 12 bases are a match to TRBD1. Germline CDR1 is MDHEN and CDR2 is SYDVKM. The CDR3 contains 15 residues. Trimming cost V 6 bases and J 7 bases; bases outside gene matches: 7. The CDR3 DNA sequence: TGTGCCAGCAGATCCGGGACAGGGGGCAGACAGCCCCAGCATTTT. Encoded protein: CASRSGTGGRQPQHF.

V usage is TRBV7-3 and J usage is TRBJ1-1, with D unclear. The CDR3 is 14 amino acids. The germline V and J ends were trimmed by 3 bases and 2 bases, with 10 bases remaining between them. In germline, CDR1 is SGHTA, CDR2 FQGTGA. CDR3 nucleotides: TGTGCCAGCAGCTTGGGCCCCGCAAACACTGAAGCTTTCTTT. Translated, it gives CASSLGPANTEAFF.

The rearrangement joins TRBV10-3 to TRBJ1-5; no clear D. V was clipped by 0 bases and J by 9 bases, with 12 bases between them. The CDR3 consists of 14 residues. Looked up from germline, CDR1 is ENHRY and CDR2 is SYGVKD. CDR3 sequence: CAISESALAGPQHF. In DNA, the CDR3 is TGTGCCATCAGTGAGTCGGCCTTGGCGGGGCCCCAGCATTTT.

CDR3 bases: TGTGCCAGCAGTGAAGAAACTAGCGGGAGGTACGAGCAGTACTTC. Its translation is CASSEETSGRYEQYF. This rearrangement joins TRBV2 to TRBJ2-7, with 12 bases that match TRBD2. The CDR3 covers 15 residues. After removal of 1 base from V and 4 bases from J, the junction contained 2 bases not matched to a gene. CDR1 and CDR2 from the germline V gene are SNHLY and FYNNEI.

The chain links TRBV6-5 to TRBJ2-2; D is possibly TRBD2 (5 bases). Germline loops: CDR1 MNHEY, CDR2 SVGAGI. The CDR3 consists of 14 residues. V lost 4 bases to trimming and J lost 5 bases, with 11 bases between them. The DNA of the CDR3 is TGTGCCAGCAGTTCGGGGATTCGGACCGGGGAGCTGTTTTTT. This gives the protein CASSSGIRTGELFF.

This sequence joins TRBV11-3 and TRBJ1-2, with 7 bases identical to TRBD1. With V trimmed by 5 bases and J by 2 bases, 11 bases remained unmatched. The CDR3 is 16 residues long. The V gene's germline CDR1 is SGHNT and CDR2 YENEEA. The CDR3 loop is CASSQIWTGENYGYTF. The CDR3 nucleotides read TGTGCCAGCAGCCAGATATGGACAGGAGAGAACTATGGCTACACCTTC. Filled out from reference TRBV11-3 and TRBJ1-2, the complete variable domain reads EAGVVQSPRYKIIEKKQPVAFWCNPISGHNTLYWYLQNLGQGPELLIRYENEEAVDDSQLPKDRFSAERLKGVDSTLKIQPAELGDSAVYLCASSQIWTGENYGYTFGSGTRLTVV.

The CDR3 reads CASKSNSEKLFF. The CDR3 bases are TGTGCCAGCAAGAGCAATTCCGAAAAACTGTTTTTT. The genes are TRBV28 and TRBJ1-4; D unclear. V dropped 7 bases and J dropped 8 bases, with 11 bases sitting between them. The CDR3 extends over 12 amino acids. The germline CDR1 and CDR2 sequences are MDHEN and SYDVKM.

The CDR3 sequence: CASSYLTGGLEPQHF. In DNA, the CDR3 is TGTGCCAGCAGTTACTTGACAGGGGGCTTGGAGCCCCAGCATTTT. This chain connects TRBV6-5 to TRBJ1-5; TRBD1 matches 10 bases. Germline V gene sequence: CDR1 MNHEY, CDR2 SVGAGI. CDR3 length equals 15 residues. V was pared by 1 base and J by 8 bases, with 5 bases of the junction left unmatched.

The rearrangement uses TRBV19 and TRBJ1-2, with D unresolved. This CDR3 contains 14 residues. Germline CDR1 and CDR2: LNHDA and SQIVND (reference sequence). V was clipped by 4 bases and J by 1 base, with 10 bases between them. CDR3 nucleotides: TGTGCCAGTAGTAGTTGGGCCCATAACTATGGCTACACCTTC. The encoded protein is CASSSWAHNYGYTF.

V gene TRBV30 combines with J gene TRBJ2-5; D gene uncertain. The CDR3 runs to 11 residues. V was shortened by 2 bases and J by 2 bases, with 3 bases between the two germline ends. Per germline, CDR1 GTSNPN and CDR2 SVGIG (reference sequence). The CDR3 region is CAWSSQETQYF. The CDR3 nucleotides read TGTGCCTGGAGTTCACAAGAGACCCAGTACTTC.

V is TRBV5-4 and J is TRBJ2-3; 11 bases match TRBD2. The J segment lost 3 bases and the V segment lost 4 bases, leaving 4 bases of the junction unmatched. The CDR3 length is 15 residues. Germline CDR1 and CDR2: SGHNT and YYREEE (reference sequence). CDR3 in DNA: TGTGCCAGCAGCGACAGGACTAGCGGGACAGATACGCAGTATTTT. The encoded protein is CASSDRTSGTDTQYF.

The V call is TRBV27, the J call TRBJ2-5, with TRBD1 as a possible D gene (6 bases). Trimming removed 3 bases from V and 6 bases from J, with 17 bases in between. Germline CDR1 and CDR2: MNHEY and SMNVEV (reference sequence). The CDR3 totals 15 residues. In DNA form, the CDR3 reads TGTGCCAGCAGTTTGGGGGTACAGGGAGTGCAGACCCAGTACTTC. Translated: CASSLGVQGVQTQYF.

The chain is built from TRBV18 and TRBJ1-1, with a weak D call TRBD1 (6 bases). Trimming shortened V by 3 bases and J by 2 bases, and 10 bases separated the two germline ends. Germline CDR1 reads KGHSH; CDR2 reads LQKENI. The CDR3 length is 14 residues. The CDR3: CASSPWDKNTEAFF. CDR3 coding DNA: TGTGCCAGCTCACCGTGGGACAAAAACACTGAAGCTTTCTTT. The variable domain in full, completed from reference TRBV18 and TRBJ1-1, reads NAGVMQNPRHLVRRRGQEARLRCSPMKGHSHVYWYRQLPEEGLKFMVYLQKENIIDESGMPKERFSAEFPKEGPSILRIQQVVRGDSAAYFCASSPWDKNTEAFFGQGTRLTVV.